Each of the 16 T cell receptor beta chains below was sequenced from the same sample in a study of blood T cell repertoires in COVID-19. Only in-frame clones appear in the TCRdb table, and some are missing; sequencing was by immunoSEQ multiplex PCR. The table lists around 52,000 clones, 82% of them singletons. Sequencing was performed on peripheral blood. These receptor sequences come from a woman between 55 and 75 years old with acute or convalescent COVID-19.

The chain joins TRBV6-5 to TRBJ2-2, with D perhaps TRBD1 (5 bases). The CDR3 contains 15 residues. The V end lost 0 bases, the J end lost 6 bases, and 11 bases lay between the germline ends. Per germline, CDR1 MNHEY and CDR2 SVGAGI. CDR3 amino acids: CASSYSGSGSGELFF. CDR3 DNA sequence: TGTGCCAGCAGTTACTCGGGCTCAGGGTCCGGGGAGCTGTTTTTT.

V gene TRBV9 combines with J gene TRBJ1-4; D unresolved. V lost 4 bases and J lost 7, with 17 bases in between. Germline V gene data show CDR1 as SGDLS and CDR2 as YYNGEE. The CDR3 runs to 15 residues. The CDR3 loop is CASSPHKLFGEKLFF. The CDR3 DNA follows: TGTGCCAGCAGCCCCCACAAACTATTTGGTGAAAAACTGTTTTTT.

This chain links TRBV2 with TRBJ2-5; D might be TRBD1 (5 bases). Trimming cost V 2 bases and J 5 bases, with 15 bases left between them. The V gene's germline CDR1 is SNHLY and CDR2 FYNNEI. The CDR3 is 15 amino acids. CDR3 bases: TGTGCCAGCAGTGAAAGTGAGGCCTCAGGGGAGACCCAGTACTTC. Its translation is CASSESEASGETQYF.

CDR3 nucleotides: TGTGCCAGCACCAATGTGGTAGAAACTGGAAACACCATATATTTT. The encoded protein is CASTNVVETGNTIYF. The rearrangement joins TRBV2 to TRBJ1-3; no firm D call. Germline V gene lookup returns CDR1 SNHLY and CDR2 FYNNEI. The CDR3 consists of 15 residues. Deletions cut 7 bases from V and 2 bases from J, with 15 bases between.

This rearrangement joins TRBV15 to TRBJ1-5; TRBD1 matches at 9 bases. There are 16 residues in the CDR3. Germline CDR1 LNHNV, CDR2 YYDKDF (reference sequence). V lost 5 bases and J lost 7; bases outside the gene matches: 12. CDR3 amino acids: CATSEGNRGLEQPQHF. In DNA form, the CDR3 reads TGTGCCACCAGCGAGGGAAACAGGGGGCTCGAACAGCCCCAGCATTTT.

The rearrangement joins TRBV10-2 to TRBJ2-6, with 7 bases aligning to TRBD1. The CDR3 runs to 17 residues. CDR1 WSHSY and CDR2 SAAADI come from the germline V gene. V lost 6 bases to trimming and J lost 0 bases; unmatched junction nucleotides: 8. The CDR3 bases are TGCGCCAGCAGGAGGACAGGCTCCCCCTCTGGGGCCAACGTCCTGACTTTC. This gives the protein CASRRTGSPSGANVLTF.

The rearrangement uses TRBV18 and TRBJ2-7, with D perhaps matching TRBD1 (5 bases). V was cut by 6 bases and J by 6 bases, with 12 bases left in between. The CDR3 totals 12 residues. The germline CDR1 and CDR2 sequences are KGHSH and LQKENI. CDR3 in amino acids: CASSSGFAEQYF. CDR3 sequence (DNA): TGTGCCAGCTCGTCAGGGTTCGCCGAGCAGTACTTC.

The chain combines TRBV5-1 with TRBJ1-2, with D perhaps matching TRBD1 (5 bases). Trimming took off 4 bases at V and 8 bases at J, with 18 bases between the two ends. Germline loops: CDR1 SGHRS, CDR2 YFSETQ. The CDR3 runs to 14 residues. CDR3: CASSGPGTEGGYTF. In nucleotides, the CDR3 is TGCGCCAGCAGCGGTCCCGGGACGGAGGGGGGCTACACCTTC.

V is TRBV20-1 and J is TRBJ1-5; 8 nucleotides agree with TRBD1. The ends lost 3 bases at V and 11 bases at J; junction bases unmatched: 9. CDR3 length: 13 residues. Germline-derived CDR1 and CDR2 are DFQATT and SNEGSKA (reference sequence). This chain's CDR3 is CSASLPGQGAQHF. The CDR3 bases are TGCAGTGCTAGTCTCCCCGGACAGGGAGCCCAGCATTTT.

V gene TRBV27 combines with J gene TRBJ1-4; 7 nucleotides align to TRBD1. CDR1 and CDR2 (germline): MNHEY, SMNVEV (reference sequence). Unmatched junction bases numbered 8, after V lost 6 bases and J lost 7 bases. The CDR3 length is 14 residues. Here the CDR3 DNA reads TGTGCCAGCAGCAAGGGGGCGGGCGGTGAAAAACTGTTTTTT. This encodes CASSKGAGGEKLFF.

The CDR3 protein is CASSLVLFGQEAQGVDEQFF. As DNA, the CDR3 is TGTGCCAGCAGCTTAGTGTTGTTCGGACAGGAGGCCCAGGGTGTCGATGAGCAGTTCTTC. V gene TRBV7-6 combines with J gene TRBJ2-1; 7 bases are a match to TRBD1. This CDR3 comprises 20 residues. Germline V CDR1 and CDR2: SGHVS, FNYEAQ. The V and J ends lost 1 base and 8 bases, in that order; junction bases with no gene match: 23.

The rearrangement joins TRBV30 to TRBJ1-1; possibly TRBD1 for D (5 bases). The CDR3 totals 13 residues. In germline, CDR1 is GTSNPN, CDR2 SVGIG (reference sequence). Trimming pared 0 bases from V and 4 bases from J, leaving 9 bases between. CDR3 protein: CAWSVLRGTEAFF. In DNA, the CDR3 is TGTGCCTGGAGTGTACTAAGGGGCACTGAAGCTTTCTTT.

V is TRBV6-6 and J is TRBJ1-2, with D perhaps TRBD1 (6 bases). V was pared by 5 bases and J by 4 bases, with 8 bases between. This CDR3 is built from 12 residues. Germline values: CDR1 MNHNY, CDR2 SVGAGI (reference sequence). Written as DNA, the CDR3 is TGTGCCAGCAGTAGGACAGTCTATGGCTACACCTTC. It encodes CASSRTVYGYTF.

The chain links TRBV7-2 to TRBJ1-5, with D tentatively TRBD1 (6 bases). This CDR3 spans 16 amino acids. The germline CDR1 and CDR2 sequences are SGHTA and FQGNSA. The V and J ends lost 1 base and 0 bases respectively, with 10 bases between them. The CDR3 region has the DNA TGTGCCAGCAGCTTAGTTGGGACAAGTAGCAATCAGCCCCAGCATTTT. This gives the protein CASSLVGTSSNQPQHF.

This rearrangement joins TRBV5-1 to TRBJ2-7; 7 bases are a match to TRBD1. With 4 bases clipped from V and 3 bases from J, the junction kept 4 bases outside the gene matches. Germline V lookup: CDR1 SGHRS, CDR2 YFSETQ. The CDR3 sequence is 13 residues long. As DNA, the CDR3 is TGCGCCAGCAGCCCGGGACAGCTCTACGAGCAGTACTTC. Its translation: CASSPGQLYEQYF.

The V and J genes are TRBV20-1 and TRBJ2-7, with a tentative D call TRBD2 (6 bases). CDR3 length equals 15 residues. Germline CDR1 and CDR2: DFQATT and SNEGSKA (reference sequence). V lost 3 bases and J lost 3, with 18 bases in between. The CDR3 reads CSASPLWLGGYEQYF. The CDR3 DNA sequence: TGCAGTGCTAGTCCCCTTTGGTTGGGGGGCTACGAGCAGTACTTC.